Listed below are T cell receptor beta chains from one sample, sequenced in a study of Ad26.COV2.S vaccination and SARS-CoV-2 variants. Using immunoSEQ multiplex PCR, the repertoire was profiled, and TCRdb retains in-frame clones only, with some absent. This table holds 300,000 to 400,000 clones, around 89% found once. Material: peripheral blood, obtained in a trial of Ad26.COV2.S vaccine versus placebo. The receptors derive from a person aged 18-65 years who received the Ad26.COV2.S COVID-19 vaccine or a placebo. Both conserved end residues are part of each CDR3. D genes are given only for firm matches. Clone sizes are given selectively: once, few, many, or a class where the clone is expanded.

clone_size j_call d_call v_call cdr3_aa cdr3_nt
NA TRBJ1-2 NA TRBV29-1 CSVEGVVYGYTF TGCAGCGTGGAAGGGGTCGTCTATGGCTACACCTTC
NA TRBJ2-5 TRBD2 TRBV7-2 CASSPRLAGVQETQYF TGTGCCAGCAGCCCGCGACTAGCGGGGGTCCAAGAGACCCAGTACTTC
NA TRBJ1-2 TRBD1 TRBV12-3/TRBV12-4 CASRGQNHSYTF TGTGCCAGCAGGGGACAGAATCATAGCTACACCTTC
NA TRBJ1-3 NA TRBV9 CASSVEWSSGNTIYF TGTGCCAGCAGCGTAGAGTGGAGCTCTGGAAACACCATATATTTT
NA TRBJ2-1 TRBD2 TRBV7-6 CASSYGLAGGPYNEQFF TGTGCCAGCAGCTACGGACTAGCGGGAGGGCCCTACAATGAGCAGTTCTTC
once TRBJ2-7 NA TRBV19 CASVASLYEQYF TGTGCCAGTGTAGCGAGCCTTTACGAGCAGTACTTC
once TRBJ2-1 TRBD2 TRBV14 CASNLGAGVYNEQFF TGTGCCAGCAACTTAGGAGCGGGAGTGTACAATGAGCAGTTCTTC
NA TRBJ2-5 TRBD1 TRBV24-1 CATSAGTGGRETQYF TGTGCCACCAGCGCCGGGACAGGGGGCCGGGAGACCCAGTACTTC
NA TRBJ2-2 NA TRBV11-2 CASSASTGRIGELFF TGTGCCAGCAGCGCCTCGACAGGGAGGATTGGGGAGCTGTTTTTT
NA TRBJ2-5 NA TRBV5-1 CASSLFPGQGETQYF TGCGCCAGCAGCTTGTTCCCAGGCCAAGGAGAGACCCAGTACTTC
NA TRBJ1-3 NA TRBV7-8 CASSLGGNTIYF TGTGCCAGCAGCTTAGGTGGAAACACCATATATTTT
NA TRBJ1-1 NA TRBV3-1/TRBV3-2 CASSQSAEAFF TGTGCCAGCAGCCAATCTGCTGAAGCTTTCTTT
NA TRBJ1-5 NA TRBV2 CASSAILGPNQPQHF TGTGCCAGCAGTGCCATTCTAGGGCCTAATCAGCCCCAGCATTTT
NA TRBJ2-2 NA TRBV6-2/TRBV6-3 CASSNTGELFF TGTGCCAGCAGCAACACCGGGGAGCTGTTTTTT
NA TRBJ2-2 TRBD1 TRBV6-2/TRBV6-3 CASSYPRTGSTGELFF TGTGCCAGCAGTTACCCCAGGACAGGGTCAACCGGGGAGCTGTTTTTT
NA TRBJ1-2 NA TRBV6-2/TRBV6-3 CASSYSGQSRAGGYTF TGTGCCAGCAGTTACTCGGGGCAGTCCCGAGCAGGTGGCTACACCTTC
NA TRBJ1-2 NA TRBV29-1 CSVEGTGVGGYTF TGCAGCGTTGAAGGCACCGGAGTAGGAGGCTACACCTTC
NA TRBJ2-7 TRBD1 TRBV10-3 CAIREPGQRYEQYF TGTGCCATCAGAGAACCGGGACAGCGCTACGAGCAGTACTTC
NA TRBJ2-7 TRBD1 TRBV18 CASRPGQADEQYF TGTGCCAGCCGCCCGGGACAGGCGGACGAGCAGTACTTC
NA TRBJ1-2 TRBD1 TRBV7-9 CASSRDSQELRGYTF TGTGCCAGCAGCCGGGACAGCCAGGAACTGCGTGGCTACACCTTC
once TRBJ2-1 TRBD2 TRBV12-3/TRBV12-4 CASSLGSGRAQFF TGTGCCAGCAGTTTAGGTAGCGGGAGGGCGCAGTTCTTC
NA TRBJ1-6 NA TRBV6-2/TRBV6-3 CASSYPSGQFYNSPLHF TGTGCCAGCAGTTACCCAAGTGGACAGTTCTACAATTCACCCCTCCACTTT
NA TRBJ1-1 NA TRBV7-9 CASSLDPGLNTEAFF TGTGCCAGCAGCTTAGATCCAGGATTGAACACTGAAGCTTTCTTT
NA TRBJ1-2 TRBD1 TRBV18 CASSPDRGRGYYGYTF TGTGCCAGCTCCCCAGACAGGGGAAGGGGATACTATGGCTACACCTTC
NA TRBJ1-3 NA TRBV3-1/TRBV3-2 CASSHFRAPSGNTIYF TGTGCCAGCAGCCATTTTAGGGCTCCCTCTGGAAACACCATATATTTT
NA TRBJ2-7 NA TRBV2 CASSVGRDYEQYF TGTGCCAGCAGTGTCGGCAGGGATTACGAGCAGTACTTC
NA TRBJ2-2 NA TRBV3-1/TRBV3-2 CASSLGPASGELFF TGTGCCAGCAGCCTCGGCCCAGCGAGCGGGGAGCTGTTTTTT
NA TRBJ2-7 TRBD1 TRBV14 CASSQVLTFRGRDSYEQYF TGTGCCAGCAGCCAAGTTTTAACGTTCAGGGGGCGAGACTCCTACGAGCAGTACTTC
NA TRBJ1-5 NA TRBV6-5 CASSYQGNQPQHF TGTGCCAGCAGTTACCAAGGCAATCAGCCCCAGCATTTT
NA TRBJ2-3 TRBD2 TRBV6-5 CASSLTSGGSDTQYF TGTGCCAGCAGTTTGACTAGCGGGGGCTCAGATACGCAGTATTTT
NA TRBJ2-7 TRBD1 TRBV7-2 CASSRGTGFEQYF TGTGCCAGCAGTCGCGGGACAGGTTTCGAGCAGTACTTC
NA TRBJ1-6 NA TRBV19 CASSIGGRAYNSPLHF TGTGCCAGTAGTATTGGTGGCAGGGCTTATAATTCACCCCTCCACTTT
NA TRBJ1-1 NA TRBV12-3/TRBV12-4 CASSRQANTEAFF TGTGCCAGCAGTAGACAGGCGAACACTGAAGCTTTCTTT
NA TRBJ1-1 NA TRBV5-1 CASSPGQNTEAFF TGCGCCAGCAGCCCGGGACAGAACACTGAAGCTTTCTTT
NA TRBJ1-5 NA TRBV28 CASSLQGPVNQPQHF TGTGCCAGCAGTTTACAGGGGCCCGTCAATCAGCCCCAGCATTTT
NA TRBJ2-2 NA TRBV7-2 CASSVRVPGELFF TGTGCCAGCAGCGTTAGAGTTCCCGGGGAGCTGTTTTTT
NA TRBJ1-1 NA TRBV6-1 CASSETYNTEAFF TGTGCCAGCAGTGAGACATATAACACTGAAGCTTTCTTT
NA TRBJ2-2 TRBD2 TRBV30 CACPGLAGVTGELFF TGTGCCTGTCCGGGACTAGCGGGAGTCACCGGGGAGCTGTTTTTT
NA TRBJ2-1 NA TRBV7-2 CASSLFLGEQFF TGTGCCAGCAGCTTATTTTTAGGTGAGCAGTTCTTC
NA TRBJ2-1 NA TRBV20-1 CSANLAREQFF TGCAGTGCGAACCTAGCGCGTGAGCAGTTCTTC
NA TRBJ2-3 NA TRBV5-1 CASSLQGAGTDTQYF TGCGCCAGCAGCTTGCAGGGCGCGGGGACAGATACGCAGTATTTT
NA TRBJ2-1 NA TRBV6-5 CASSFRSSRNEQFF TGTGCCAGCAGTTTCCGGTCCTCACGCAATGAGCAGTTCTTC
once TRBJ2-2 NA TRBV4-1 CASSRRSGALTGELFF TGCGCCAGCAGCCGTCGGTCAGGGGCGCTCACCGGGGAGCTGTTTTTT
NA TRBJ2-7 TRBD1 TRBV28 CASSSTGGAAVF TGTGCCAGCAGTTCGACAGGGGGAGCCGCCGTATTC
NA TRBJ2-5 NA TRBV25-1 CASSESSSGGAETQYF TGTGCCAGCAGTGAAAGTAGCTCAGGAGGGGCGGAGACCCAGTACTTC
NA TRBJ2-5 NA TRBV7-8 CASSISGRRETQYF TGTGCCAGCAGCATTAGCGGCAGGCGAGAGACCCAGTACTTC
few TRBJ2-1 TRBD2 TRBV11-2 CASSFPTESTSGRTGTYNEQFF TGTGCCAGCAGTTTCCCCACTGAATCGACTAGCGGGCGAACAGGCACCTACAATGAGCAGTTCTTC
NA TRBJ2-7 TRBD1 TRBV6-5 CASSYNRGHGEQYF TGTGCCAGCAGTTACAACAGGGGGCATGGCGAGCAGTACTTC
NA TRBJ1-5 NA TRBV5-1 CASSPIPGKQPQHF TGCGCCAGCAGCCCCATCCCGGGAAAGCAGCCCCAGCATTTT
few TRBJ1-6 NA TRBV27 CASSFFSFGSPLHF TGTGCCAGCAGTTTCTTCTCATTCGGTTCACCCCTCCACTTT
once TRBJ1-2 NA TRBV19 CASSWTRGARPGYTF TGTGCCAGTAGTTGGACACGGGGGGCGCGCCCTGGCTACACCTTC
NA TRBJ2-2 TRBD2 TRBV10-3 CAISDPTLAGLNTGELFF TGTGCCATCAGTGACCCAACCCTAGCGGGATTGAACACCGGGGAGCTGTTTTTT